This TCR beta chain appears in the sequencing data of a study of immune reconstitution after stem cell transplant in scleroderma. TCRdb reanalysed the RT-PCR reads using MiXCR and keeps one entry per CDR3 protein. The data show 1,700 or so distinct CDR3 sequences, roughly an eighth seen once. Sampling was conducted before or after autologous hematopoietic stem cell transplantation (not recorded which). The sequence derives from a female donor with systemic sclerosis.

The CDR3 sequence: CSARRGPNTEAFF. The CDR3 DNA sequence: TGCAGTGCTAGGCGAGGACCAAACACTGAAGCTTTCTTT. J is TRBJ1-1 and V is TRBV20-1; D unclear. Germline CDR1 DFQATT, CDR2 SNEGSKA (reference sequence). Trimming pared 3 bases from V and 2 bases from J, leaving 10 bases between. The CDR3 has 13 residues.